The T cell receptor beta chain described here comes from a study of T cells after yellow fever vaccination (dated by TCRdb to the late 2010s). Describing the broader study: The SMART-Seq v4 Ultra Low Input RNA kit was used to prepare libraries from fractions with low cell numbers. The cohort comprised two healthy male donors, one aged 18 to 30 and one aged 30 to 40 years. To follow T-cell clones before and after both primary and booster YFV17D yellow fever vaccination, bulk TCR alpha and beta repertoires underwent longitudinal sequencing. Blood was collected at multiple timepoints before and after primary and secondary immunization, and bulk PBMC replicates and cell subsets were isolated. Broader findings and caveats from the paper: After the booster, most clones that had expanded after primary vaccination were detected again (about 95% of CD4 and about 88% of CD8), suggesting broad maintenance of memory. Computational filtering was needed because FACS-sorted repertoires could contain abundant contaminating clonotypes from the bulk population. A small share of clonotypes occurred in both CD4 and CD8 compartments, likely arising from convergent recombination. Compared with the primary T-cell response, the secondary T-cell response was weaker but faster, peaking on day 5 rather than day 15. The study included only two donors, which limits how far the findings can be generalized.

This clonotype was seen repeatedly, ten times or more. Its antigen specificity is not known. No much larger clone exists at a distance of one base, and base qualities are not known. TCRdb shows the sequencer as Illumina NovaSeq 6000. TCR cDNA was synthesized by 5'RACE template switching, which introduced a universal primer site and unique molecular identifiers. Priming of cDNA synthesis was performed from both the TCR alpha and TCR beta constant segments. Library amplification used two PCR steps, and the second PCR step added sample barcodes and sequencing adapters. Sequencing of libraries was performed on Illumina HiSeq 2500 (2x100 bp) or NovaSeq (2x150 bp). The authors processed their data as follows. MIGEC was used to demultiplex reads and collapse the reads into UMI consensus sequences, and MiXCR was used for V(D)J alignment. Vaccine-responding clonotypes were defined with edgeR using replicate PBMC samples, requiring FDR below 0.01 and a log2 fold change above 5 up to day 15. Each bulk clonotype was labeled CD4 or CD8 based on which sequenced repertoire, CD4 or CD8, contained the clonotype at higher abundance. TCRdb trimmed the raw reads at Q25, called clones with MiXCR and kept productive beta chains. When rows share a CDR3 protein, they turn into one entry using the most common DNA and genes. The V and J calls follow TCRdb's processing rather than the paper's. The sample includes some 300,000 distinct CDR3 sequences, with roughly 10% observed a single time. About 3.5% of the sample goes to the ten largest clones.

The cysteine opens and the phenylalanine closes a CDR3 of 15 amino acids. Solely the CDR3 DNA is kept, with 45 bases framed from the first base. Trimming takes 4 bases from V and 7 bases from J, and the germline ends sit 18 bases apart. From the germline V gene, CDR1 is SGHRS and CDR2 is YFSETQ. The label giving this sample's treatment or condition can be read as: live attenuated yellow fever vaccine strain. PBMCs were isolated from peripheral blood using a standard Ficoll-Paque protocol. Dynabeads CD4 and CD8 positive selection kits were used to isolate CD4 and CD8 T-cell fractions. TriZol was used to extract RNA from bulk PBMCs, from CD4 and CD8 fractions, and from dextramer-positive and dextramer-negative fractions.

This specimen consisted of CD4+ T cells sorted from PBMCs, obtained 45 days after the yellow fever booster vaccination. The sequence was obtained from a man between 18 and 35 years old who received the YFV17D yellow fever vaccine. This chain is built from TRBV5-1 and TRBJ1-5; TRBD1 is perhaps the D gene, given 6 matching bases. The DNA reads TGCGCCAGCAGCGTCGGAACAGGGTATGGACAGCCCCAGCATTTT. Its protein is CASSVGTGYGQPQHF.